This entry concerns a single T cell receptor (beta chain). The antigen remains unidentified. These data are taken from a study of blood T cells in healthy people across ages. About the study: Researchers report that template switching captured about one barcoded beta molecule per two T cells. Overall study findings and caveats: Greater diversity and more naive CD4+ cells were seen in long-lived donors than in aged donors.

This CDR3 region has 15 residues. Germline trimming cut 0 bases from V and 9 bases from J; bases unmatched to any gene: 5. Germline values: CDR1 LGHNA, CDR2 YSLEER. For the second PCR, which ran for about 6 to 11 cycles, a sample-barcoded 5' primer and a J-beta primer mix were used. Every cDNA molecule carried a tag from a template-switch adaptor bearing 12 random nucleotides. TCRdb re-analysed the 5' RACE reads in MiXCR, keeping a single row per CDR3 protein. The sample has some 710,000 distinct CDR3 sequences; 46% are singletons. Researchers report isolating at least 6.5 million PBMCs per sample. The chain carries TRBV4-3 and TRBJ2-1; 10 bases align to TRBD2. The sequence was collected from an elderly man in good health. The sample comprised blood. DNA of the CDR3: TGCGCCAGCAGCCAAGATTCTAGCGGGAGAACTGAGCAGTTCTTC. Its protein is CASSQDSSGRTEQFF.